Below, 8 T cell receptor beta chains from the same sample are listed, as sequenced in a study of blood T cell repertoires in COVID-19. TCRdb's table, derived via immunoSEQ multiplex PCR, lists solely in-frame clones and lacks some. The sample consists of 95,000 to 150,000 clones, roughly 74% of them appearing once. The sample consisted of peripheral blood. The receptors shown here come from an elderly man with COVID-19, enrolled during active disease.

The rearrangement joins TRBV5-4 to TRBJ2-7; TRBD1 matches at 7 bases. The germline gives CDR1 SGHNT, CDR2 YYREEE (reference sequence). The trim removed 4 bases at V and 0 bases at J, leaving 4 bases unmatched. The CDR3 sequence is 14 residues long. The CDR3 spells CASSPDRTSYEQYF. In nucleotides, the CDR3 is TGTGCCAGCAGCCCGGACAGGACCTCCTACGAGCAGTACTTC.

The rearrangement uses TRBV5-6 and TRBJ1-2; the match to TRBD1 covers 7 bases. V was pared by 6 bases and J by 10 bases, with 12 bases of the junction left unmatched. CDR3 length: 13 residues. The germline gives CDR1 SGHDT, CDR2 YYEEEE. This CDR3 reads CASIRTGNTAYTF. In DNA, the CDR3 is TGTGCCAGCATCAGGACAGGCAATACCGCCTACACCTTC.

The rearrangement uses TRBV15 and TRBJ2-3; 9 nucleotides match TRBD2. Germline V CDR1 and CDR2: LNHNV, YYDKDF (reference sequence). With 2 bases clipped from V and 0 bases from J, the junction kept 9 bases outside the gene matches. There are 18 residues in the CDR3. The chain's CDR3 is CATSRLAGFPSSTDTQYF. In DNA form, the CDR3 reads TGTGCCACCAGCAGACTAGCGGGATTCCCAAGTAGCACAGATACGCAGTATTTT.

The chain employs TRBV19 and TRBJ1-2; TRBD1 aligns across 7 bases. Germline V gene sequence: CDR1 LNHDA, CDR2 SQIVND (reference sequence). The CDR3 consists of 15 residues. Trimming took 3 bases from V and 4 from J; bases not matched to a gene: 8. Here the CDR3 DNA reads TGTGCCAGTAGTATCGGTGCAGGGGGACTCTATGGCTACACCTTC. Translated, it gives CASSIGAGGLYGYTF. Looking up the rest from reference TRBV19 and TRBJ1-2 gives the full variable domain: DGGITQSPKYLFRKEGQNVTLSCEQNLNHDAMYWYRQDPGQGLRLIYYSQIVNDFQKGDIAEGYSVSREKKESFPLTVTSAQKNPTAFYLCASSIGAGGLYGYTFGSGTRLTVV.

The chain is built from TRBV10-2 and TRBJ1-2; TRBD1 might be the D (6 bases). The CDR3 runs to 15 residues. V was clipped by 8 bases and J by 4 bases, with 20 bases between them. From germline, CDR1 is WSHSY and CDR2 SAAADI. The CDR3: CASAPFGDKPYGYTF. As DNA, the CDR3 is TGCGCCAGCGCACCCTTCGGGGACAAGCCCTATGGCTACACCTTC.

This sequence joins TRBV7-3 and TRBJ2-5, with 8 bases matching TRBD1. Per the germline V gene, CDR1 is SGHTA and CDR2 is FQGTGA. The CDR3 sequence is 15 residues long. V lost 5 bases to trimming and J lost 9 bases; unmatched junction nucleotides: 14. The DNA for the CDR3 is TGTGCCAGCAGCAACGTTCCCGGGACCAGGGGGCCCCAGTACTTC. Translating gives CASSNVPGTRGPQYF.

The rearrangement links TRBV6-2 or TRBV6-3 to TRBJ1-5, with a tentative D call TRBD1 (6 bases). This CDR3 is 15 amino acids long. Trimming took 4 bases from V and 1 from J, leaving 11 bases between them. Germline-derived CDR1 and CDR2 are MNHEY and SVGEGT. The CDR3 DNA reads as TGTGCCAGCAGTTGGGCGGGGGCCAGCAATCAGCCCCAGCATTTT. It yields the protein CASSWAGASNQPQHF.

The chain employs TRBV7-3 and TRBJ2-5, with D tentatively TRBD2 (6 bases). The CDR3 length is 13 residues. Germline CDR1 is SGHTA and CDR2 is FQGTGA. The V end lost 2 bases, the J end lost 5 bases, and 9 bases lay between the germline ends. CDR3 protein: CASSLGGSETQYF. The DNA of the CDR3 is TGTGCCAGCAGCTTAGGAGGGTCGGAGACCCAGTACTTC.